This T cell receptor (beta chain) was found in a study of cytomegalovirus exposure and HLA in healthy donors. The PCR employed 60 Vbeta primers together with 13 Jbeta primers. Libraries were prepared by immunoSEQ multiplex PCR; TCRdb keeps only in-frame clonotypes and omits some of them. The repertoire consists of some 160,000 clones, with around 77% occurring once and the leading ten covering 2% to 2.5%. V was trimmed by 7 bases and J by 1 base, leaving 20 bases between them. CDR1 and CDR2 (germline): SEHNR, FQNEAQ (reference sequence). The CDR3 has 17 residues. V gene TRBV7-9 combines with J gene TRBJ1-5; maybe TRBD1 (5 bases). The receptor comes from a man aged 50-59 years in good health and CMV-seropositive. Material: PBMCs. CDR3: CASTPWRGDGSNQPQHF. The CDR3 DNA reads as TGTGCCAGCACCCCATGGAGGGGTGATGGAAGCAATCAGCCCCAGCATTTT.